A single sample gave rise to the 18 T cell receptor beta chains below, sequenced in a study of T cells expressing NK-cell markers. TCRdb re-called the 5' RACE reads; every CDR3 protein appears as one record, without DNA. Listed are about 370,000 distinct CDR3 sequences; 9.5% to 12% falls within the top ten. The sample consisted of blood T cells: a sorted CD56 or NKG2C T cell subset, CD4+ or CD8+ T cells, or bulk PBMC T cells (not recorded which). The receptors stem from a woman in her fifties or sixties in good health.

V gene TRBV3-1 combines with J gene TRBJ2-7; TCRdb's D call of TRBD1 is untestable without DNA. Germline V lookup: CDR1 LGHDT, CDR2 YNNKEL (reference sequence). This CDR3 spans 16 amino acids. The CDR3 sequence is CASSQVPTGAIHEQYF.

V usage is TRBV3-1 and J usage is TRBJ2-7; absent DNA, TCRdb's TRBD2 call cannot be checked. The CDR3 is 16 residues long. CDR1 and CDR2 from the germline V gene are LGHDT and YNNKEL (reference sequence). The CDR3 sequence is CASSQVSSGRAREQYF.

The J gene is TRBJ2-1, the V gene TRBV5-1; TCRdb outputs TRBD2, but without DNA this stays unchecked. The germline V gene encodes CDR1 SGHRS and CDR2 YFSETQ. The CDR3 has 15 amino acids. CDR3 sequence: CASSFEDSAYNEQFF.

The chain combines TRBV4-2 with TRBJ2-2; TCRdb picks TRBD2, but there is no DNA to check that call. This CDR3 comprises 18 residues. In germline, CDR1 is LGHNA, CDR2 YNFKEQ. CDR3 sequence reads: CASSPPGRELRFAGELFF.

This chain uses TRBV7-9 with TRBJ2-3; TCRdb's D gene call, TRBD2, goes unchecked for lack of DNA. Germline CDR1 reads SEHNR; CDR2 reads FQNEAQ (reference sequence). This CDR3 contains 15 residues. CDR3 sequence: CASSLAREGRDTQYF.

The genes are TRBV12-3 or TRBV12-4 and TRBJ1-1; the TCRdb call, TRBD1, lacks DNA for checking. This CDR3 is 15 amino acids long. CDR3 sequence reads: CASSFGIRQGVDAFF.

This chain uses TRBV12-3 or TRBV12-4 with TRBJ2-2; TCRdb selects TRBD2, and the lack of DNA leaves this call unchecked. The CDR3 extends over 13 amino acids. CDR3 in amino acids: CASIPGPLRELFF.

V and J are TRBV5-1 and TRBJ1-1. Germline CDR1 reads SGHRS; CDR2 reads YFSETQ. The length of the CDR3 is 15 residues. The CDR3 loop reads CASSLEGVGSTEAFF.

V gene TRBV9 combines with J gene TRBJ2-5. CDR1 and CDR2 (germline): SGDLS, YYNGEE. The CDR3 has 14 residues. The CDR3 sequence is CASSVAPDPETQYF.

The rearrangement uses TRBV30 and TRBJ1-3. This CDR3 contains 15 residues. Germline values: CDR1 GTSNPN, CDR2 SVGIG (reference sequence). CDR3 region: CAWEFSADSGNTIYF.

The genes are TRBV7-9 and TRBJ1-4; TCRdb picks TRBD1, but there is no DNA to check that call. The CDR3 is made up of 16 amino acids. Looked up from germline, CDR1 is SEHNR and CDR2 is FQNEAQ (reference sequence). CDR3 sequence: CASSDAQGLSNEKLFF.

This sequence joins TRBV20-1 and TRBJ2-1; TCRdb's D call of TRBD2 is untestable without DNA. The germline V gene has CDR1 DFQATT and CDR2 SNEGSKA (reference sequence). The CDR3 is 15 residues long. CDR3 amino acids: CSARGLAAFPNEQFF.

CDR3 in amino acids: CASGLVRPDTQYF. The rearrangement joins TRBV12-5 to TRBJ2-3. The CDR3 spans 13 residues. The germline CDR1 and CDR2 sequences are LGHNT and FRNRAP.

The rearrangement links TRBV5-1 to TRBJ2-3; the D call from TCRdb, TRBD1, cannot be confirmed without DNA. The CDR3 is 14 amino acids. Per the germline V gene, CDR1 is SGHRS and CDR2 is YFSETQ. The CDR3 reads CASRSLAVTDTQYF.

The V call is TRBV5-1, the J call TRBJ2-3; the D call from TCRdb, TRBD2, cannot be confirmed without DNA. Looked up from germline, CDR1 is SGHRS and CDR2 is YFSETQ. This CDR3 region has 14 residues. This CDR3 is CASGPSGGLDTQYF. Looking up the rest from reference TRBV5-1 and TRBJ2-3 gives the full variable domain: KAGVTQTPRYLIKTRGQQVTLSCSPISGHRSVSWYQQTPGQGLQFLFEYFSETQRNKGNFPGRFSGRQFSNSRSEMNVSTLELGDSALYLCASGPSGGLDTQYFGPGTRLTVL.

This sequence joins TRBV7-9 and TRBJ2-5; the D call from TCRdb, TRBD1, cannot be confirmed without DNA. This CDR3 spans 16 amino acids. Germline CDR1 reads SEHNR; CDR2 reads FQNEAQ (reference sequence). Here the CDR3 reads CASRFSGTARLETQYF.

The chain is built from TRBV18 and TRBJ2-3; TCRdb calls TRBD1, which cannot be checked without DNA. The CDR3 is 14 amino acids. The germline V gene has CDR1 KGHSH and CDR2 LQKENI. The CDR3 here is CASSPDRNTDTQYF.

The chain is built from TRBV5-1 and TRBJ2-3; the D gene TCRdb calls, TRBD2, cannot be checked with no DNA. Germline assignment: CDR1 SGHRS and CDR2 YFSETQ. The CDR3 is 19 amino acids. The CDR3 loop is CASTLIAGGPSLVADTQYF.